The subject of this entry is one T cell receptor beta chain. Sequenced by immunoSEQ multiplex PCR; TCRdb stores in-frame clones only, minus some. The repertoire holds roughly 77,000 clones, with under 85% as singletons. Germline V gene data show CDR1 as LGHDT and CDR2 as YNNKEL (reference sequence). Losses at the gene ends were 4 bases for V and 3 bases for J; bases not matched to a gene: 5. The CDR3 is made up of 15 amino acids. This sample is part of a study of blood T cell repertoires in COVID-19. The TCR was taken from a man in his fifties or sixties with COVID-19, enrolled during active disease. What was sequenced was peripheral blood. The chain employs TRBV3-1 (or the pseudogene TRBV3-2) and TRBJ2-7, with TRBD2 identical over 11 bases. CDR3 DNA sequence: TGTGCCAGCAGCCGAATGCTAGCGGGGGGCTACGAGCAGTACTTC. Translation gives CASSRMLAGGYEQYF.